This T cell receptor (beta chain) was identified in a study of shared clonotypes between healthy human individuals. V was clipped by 6 bases and J by 1 base, with 15 bases between them. This CDR3 region has 16 residues. Per the germline V gene, CDR1 is MDHEN and CDR2 is SYDVKM. Assay: immunoSEQ multiplex PCR; the TCRdb copy retains only in-frame clones and omits some. The sample gives around 1.1 million clones, approximately 80% of which show up once; 0.55% to 0.7% is in the top ten. Study observations and caveats: The study found about 5.1% of naive CD4 clonotypes shared across four donors. Incomplete sequencing of sorted subsets was indicated by rarefaction despite large depth.

About this clone itself: Its target is not known.

The sequence was collected from a man in his late teens or twenties in good health. Some clones in this sample may be carry-over from other donors' samples. Sequencing used memory CD4+ T cells from PBMCs. Subset indicated: CD45RA-negative fraction. The J gene is TRBJ1-4, the V gene TRBV28; a possible D gene is TRBD1 (5 bases). DNA of the CDR3: TGTGCCAGCAGCAGAGGATGGGGGGGAACTAATGAAAAACTGTTTTTT. It codes for CASSRGWGGTNEKLFF.